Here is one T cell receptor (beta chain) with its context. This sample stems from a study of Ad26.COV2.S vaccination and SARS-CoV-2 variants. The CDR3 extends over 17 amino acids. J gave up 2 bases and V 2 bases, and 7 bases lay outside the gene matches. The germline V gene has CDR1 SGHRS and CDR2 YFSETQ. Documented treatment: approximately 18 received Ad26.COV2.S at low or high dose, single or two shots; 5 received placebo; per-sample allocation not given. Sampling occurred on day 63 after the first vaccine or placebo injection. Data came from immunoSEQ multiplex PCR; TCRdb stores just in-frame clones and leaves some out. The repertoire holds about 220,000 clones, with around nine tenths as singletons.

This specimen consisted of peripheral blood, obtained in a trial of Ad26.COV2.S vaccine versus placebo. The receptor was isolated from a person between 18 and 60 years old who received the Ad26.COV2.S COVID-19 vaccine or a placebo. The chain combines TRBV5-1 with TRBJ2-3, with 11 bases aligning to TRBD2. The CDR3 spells CASSLQRLAGSTDTQYF. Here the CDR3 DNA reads TGCGCCAGCAGCTTACAAAGACTAGCGGGATCCACAGATACGCAGTATTTT.